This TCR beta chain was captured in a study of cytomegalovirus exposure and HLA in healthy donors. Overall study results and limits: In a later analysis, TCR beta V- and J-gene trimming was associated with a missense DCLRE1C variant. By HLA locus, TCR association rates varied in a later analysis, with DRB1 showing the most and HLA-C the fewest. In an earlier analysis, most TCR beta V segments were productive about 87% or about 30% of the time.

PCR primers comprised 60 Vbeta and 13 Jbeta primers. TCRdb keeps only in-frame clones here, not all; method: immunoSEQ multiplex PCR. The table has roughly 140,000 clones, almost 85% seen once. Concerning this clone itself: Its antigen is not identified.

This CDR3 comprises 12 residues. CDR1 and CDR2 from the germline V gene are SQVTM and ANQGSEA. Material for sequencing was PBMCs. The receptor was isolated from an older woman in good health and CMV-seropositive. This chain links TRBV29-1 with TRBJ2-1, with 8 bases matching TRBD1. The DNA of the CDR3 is TGCAGTTGGGGACAGGTCTACAATGAGCAGTTCTTC. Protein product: CSWGQVYNEQFF.